The 6 T cell receptor beta chains presented below share a single source sample, sequenced in a study of vaccination effects on CD4 cells after COVID-19. The method was immunoSEQ multiplex PCR; TCRdb's version includes in-frame clones alone and lacks a portion of them. Of 40,000 or so clones detected, around 74% appear once; the ten largest clones hold less than 30%. The antigens for these receptors are not known. Within the ViraFEST assay, antigen-specific CD4+ T cells underwent expansion with viral peptide pools prior to sequencing. Culture proceeded for approximately nine days, and CD4+ T cells were then isolated. Between March and December 2020, the person had a SARS-CoV-2 infection that PCR confirmed. Here the sequenced sample was CD4+ T cells from PBMCs cultured with a peptide pool, taken before COVID-19 vaccination. The source is a human donor who had a prior SARS-CoV-2 infection.

The V and J genes are TRBV7-2 and TRBJ2-1; 10 bases agree with TRBD2. This CDR3 region has 15 residues. The trim removed 5 bases at V and 5 bases at J, leaving 6 bases unmatched. Germline lookup yields CDR1 SGHTA and CDR2 FQGNSA. CDR3 sequence (DNA): TGTGCCAGCAGCCTATGGACTAGCGGCCACAATGAGCAGTTCTTC. Its protein is CASSLWTSGHNEQFF.

The chain is built from TRBV18 and TRBJ1-2, with TRBD1 matching over 7 bases. The CDR3 runs to 17 residues. Unmatched junction bases numbered 13, after V lost 3 bases and J lost 3 bases. Germline values: CDR1 KGHSH, CDR2 LQKENI. The CDR3 region has the DNA TGTGCCAGCTCACCTCAGCGGACAGGTGGTCCTCACTATGGCTACACCTTC. Its protein is CASSPQRTGGPHYGYTF. The full variable domain, with the rest looked up from reference TRBV18 and TRBJ1-2, is NAGVMQNPRHLVRRRGQEARLRCSPMKGHSHVYWYRQLPEEGLKFMVYLQKENIIDESGMPKERFSAEFPKEGPSILRIQQVVRGDSAAYFCASSPQRTGGPHYGYTFGSGTRLTVV.

The CDR3 region is CASSLDRQSAGYTF. The DNA of the CDR3 is TGTGCCAGCAGCTTAGACAGGCAATCTGCGGGCTACACCTTC. This chain connects TRBV7-8 to TRBJ1-2; weak D call: TRBD1 (5 bases). This CDR3 region has 14 residues. Germline lookup yields CDR1 SGHVS and CDR2 FQNEAQ. Trimming pared 1 base from V and 8 bases from J, leaving 14 bases between.

The chain carries TRBV7-8 and TRBJ2-1, with 9 bases identical to TRBD2. The V and J ends lost 7 bases and 10 bases, in that order; junction bases with no gene match: 14. This CDR3 contains 15 residues. Looked up from germline, CDR1 is SGHVS and CDR2 is FQNEAQ. CDR3 nucleotide sequence: TGTGCCAGCATCAGGGAGCTAGCGGGACTCGGGGAGCAGTTCTTC. It is translated as CASIRELAGLGEQFF.

The rearrangement uses TRBV6-5 and TRBJ1-6; D not certain. Between the trimmed V and J ends, which lost 2 bases and 10 bases, there was a span of 9 bases. This CDR3 comprises 13 residues. Germline V CDR1 and CDR2: MNHEY, SVGAGI. In DNA, the CDR3 is TGTGCCAGCAGTTACGTCATCTCCTCACCCCTCCACTTT. As protein: CASSYVISSPLHF.

The rearrangement links TRBV25-1 to TRBJ2-1, with D perhaps matching TRBD2 (5 bases). CDR3 length equals 15 residues. Trimming took off 1 base at V and 3 bases at J, with 10 bases between the two ends. CDR1 and CDR2 from the germline V gene are MGHDK and SYGVNS. This chain's CDR3 is CASSESGGGYNEQFF. For the CDR3, the DNA is TGTGCCAGCAGTGAATCCGGAGGTGGCTACAATGAGCAGTTCTTC.